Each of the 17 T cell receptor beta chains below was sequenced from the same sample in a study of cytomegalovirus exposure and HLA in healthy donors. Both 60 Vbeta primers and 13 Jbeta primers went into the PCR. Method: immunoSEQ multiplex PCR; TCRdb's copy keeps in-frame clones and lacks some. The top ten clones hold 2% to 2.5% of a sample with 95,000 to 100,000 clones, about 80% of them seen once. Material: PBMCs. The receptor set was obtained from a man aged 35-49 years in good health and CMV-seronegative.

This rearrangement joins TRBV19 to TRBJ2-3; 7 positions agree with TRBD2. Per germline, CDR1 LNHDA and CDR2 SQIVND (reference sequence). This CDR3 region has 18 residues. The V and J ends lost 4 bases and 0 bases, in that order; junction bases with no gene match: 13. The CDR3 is CASSTFGGRASSTDTQYF. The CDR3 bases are TGTGCCAGTAGTACCTTTGGGGGGAGGGCATCGAGCACAGATACGCAGTATTTT.

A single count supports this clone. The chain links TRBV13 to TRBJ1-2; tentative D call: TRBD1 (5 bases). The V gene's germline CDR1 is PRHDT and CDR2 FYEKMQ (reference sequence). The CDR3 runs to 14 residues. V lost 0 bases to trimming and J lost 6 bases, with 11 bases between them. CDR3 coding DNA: TGTGCCAGCAGCTTAGGGCCAGGGCATAATGGCTACACCTTC. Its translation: CASSLGPGHNGYTF.

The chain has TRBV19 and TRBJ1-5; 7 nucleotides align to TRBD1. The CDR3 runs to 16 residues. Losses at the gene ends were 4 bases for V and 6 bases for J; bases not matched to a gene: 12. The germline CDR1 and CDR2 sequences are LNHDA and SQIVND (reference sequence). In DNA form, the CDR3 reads TGTGCCAGTAGTACCCGGAATGGACAGGCTGGTCAGCCCCAGCATTTT. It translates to CASSTRNGQAGQPQHF.

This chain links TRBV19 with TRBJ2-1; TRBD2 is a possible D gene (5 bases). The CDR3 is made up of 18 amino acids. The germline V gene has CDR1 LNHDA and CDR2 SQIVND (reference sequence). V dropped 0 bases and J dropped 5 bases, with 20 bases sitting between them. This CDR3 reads CASSIDRLTAVGNNEQFF. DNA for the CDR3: TGTGCCAGTAGTATAGATCGCTTAACAGCGGTAGGAAACAATGAGCAGTTCTTC.

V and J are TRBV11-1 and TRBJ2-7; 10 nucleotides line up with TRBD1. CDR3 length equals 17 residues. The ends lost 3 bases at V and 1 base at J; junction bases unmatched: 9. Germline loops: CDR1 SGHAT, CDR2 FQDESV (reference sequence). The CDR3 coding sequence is TGTGCCAGCAGCTTCCTGGGTGACAGGGGGCTATCCTACGAGCAGTACTTC. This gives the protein CASSFLGDRGLSYEQYF.

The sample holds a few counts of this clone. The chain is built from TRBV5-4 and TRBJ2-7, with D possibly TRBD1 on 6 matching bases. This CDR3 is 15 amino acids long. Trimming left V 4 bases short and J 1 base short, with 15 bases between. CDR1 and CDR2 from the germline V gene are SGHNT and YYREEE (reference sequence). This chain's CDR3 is CASSLRTAPSYEQYF. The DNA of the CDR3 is TGTGCCAGCAGCCTCAGGACAGCGCCGTCCTACGAGCAGTACTTC.

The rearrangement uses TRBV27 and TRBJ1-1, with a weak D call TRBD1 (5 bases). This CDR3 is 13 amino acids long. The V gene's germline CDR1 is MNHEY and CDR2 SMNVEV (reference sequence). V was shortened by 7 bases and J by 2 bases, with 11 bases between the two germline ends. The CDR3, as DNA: TGTGCCAGCATGGAGGGGCGTAACACTGAAGCTTTCTTT. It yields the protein CASMEGRNTEAFF.

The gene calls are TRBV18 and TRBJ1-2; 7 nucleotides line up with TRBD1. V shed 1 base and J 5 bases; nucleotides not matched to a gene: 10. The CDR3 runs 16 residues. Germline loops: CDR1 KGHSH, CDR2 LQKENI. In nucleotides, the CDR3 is TGTGCCAGCTCACCACAGACAGGGCAGGAGAGTTATGGCTACACCTTC. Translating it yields CASSPQTGQESYGYTF.

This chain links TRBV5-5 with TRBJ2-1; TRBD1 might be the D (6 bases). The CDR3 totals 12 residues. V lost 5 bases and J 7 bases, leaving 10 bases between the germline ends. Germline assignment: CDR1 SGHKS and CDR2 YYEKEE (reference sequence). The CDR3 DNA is TGTGCCAGCAGTTCAGGGGTAAATGAGCAGTTCTTC. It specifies CASSSGVNEQFF.

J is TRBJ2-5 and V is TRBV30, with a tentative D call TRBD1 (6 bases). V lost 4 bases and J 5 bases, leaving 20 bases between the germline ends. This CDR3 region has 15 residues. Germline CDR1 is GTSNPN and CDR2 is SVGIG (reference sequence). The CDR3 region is CAWTGPGTFLETQYF. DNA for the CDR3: TGTGCCTGGACCGGACCCGGGACATTCCTGGAGACCCAGTACTTC.

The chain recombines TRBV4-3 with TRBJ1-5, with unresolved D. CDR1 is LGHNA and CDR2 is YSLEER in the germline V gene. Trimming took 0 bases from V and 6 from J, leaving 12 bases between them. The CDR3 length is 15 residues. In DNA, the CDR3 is TGCGCCAGCAGCCAAGATATTGGCAGGCGTCAGCCCCAGCATTTT. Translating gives CASSQDIGRRQPQHF.

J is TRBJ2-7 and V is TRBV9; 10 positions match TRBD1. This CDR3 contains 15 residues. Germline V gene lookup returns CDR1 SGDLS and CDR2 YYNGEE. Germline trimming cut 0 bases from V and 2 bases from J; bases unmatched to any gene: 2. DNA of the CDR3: TGTGCCAGCAGCGTAGGACAGGGGGCTACCTACGAGCAGTACTTC. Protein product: CASSVGQGATYEQYF.

The CDR3 DNA reads as TGCGCCAGCAGCGGCGGGGCCTTCAATGAGCAGTTCTTC. Encoded protein: CASSGGAFNEQFF. This chain uses TRBV4-3 with TRBJ2-1; maybe TRBD2 (6 bases). Germline assignment: CDR1 LGHNA and CDR2 YSLEER. V lost 5 bases to trimming and J lost 6 bases, with 11 bases between them. This CDR3 comprises 13 residues.

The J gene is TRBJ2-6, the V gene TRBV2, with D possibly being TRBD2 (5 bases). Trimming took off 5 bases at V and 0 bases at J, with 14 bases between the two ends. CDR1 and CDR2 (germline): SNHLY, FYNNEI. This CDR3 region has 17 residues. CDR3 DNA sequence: TGTGCCAGCAGTTTCAGACCCAGCGGCTCTGGGGCCAACGTCCTGACTTTC. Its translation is CASSFRPSGSGANVLTF.

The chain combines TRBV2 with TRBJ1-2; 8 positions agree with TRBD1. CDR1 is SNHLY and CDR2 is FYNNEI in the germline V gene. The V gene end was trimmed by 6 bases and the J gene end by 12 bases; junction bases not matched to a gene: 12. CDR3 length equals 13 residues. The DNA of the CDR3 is TGTGCCAGCAGCCCTACATACGGACAGGGTAACACCTTC. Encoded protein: CASSPTYGQGNTF.

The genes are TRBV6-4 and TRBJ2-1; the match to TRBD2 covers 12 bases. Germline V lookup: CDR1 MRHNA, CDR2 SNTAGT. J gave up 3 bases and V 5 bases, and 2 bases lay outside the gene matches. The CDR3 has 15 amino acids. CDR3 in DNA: TGTGCCAGCAGTAGACTAGCGGGGGACTACAATGAGCAGTTCTTC. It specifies CASSRLAGDYNEQFF.

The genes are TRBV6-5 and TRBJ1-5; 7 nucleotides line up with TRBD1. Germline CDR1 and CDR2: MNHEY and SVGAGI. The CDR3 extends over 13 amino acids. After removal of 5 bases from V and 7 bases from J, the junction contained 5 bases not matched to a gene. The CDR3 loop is CASSEPGGQPQHF. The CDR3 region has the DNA TGTGCCAGCAGTGAGCCAGGGGGGCAGCCCCAGCATTTT.